This T cell receptor beta chain originates from a study of early T cells in non-severe SARS-CoV-2 infection. The wider study: The authors sequenced bulk RNA from unsorted whole blood, leaving chains unpaired. Broader study findings: There was a bias toward anti-spike CD8 responses in VDJdb matching, which missed private and CD4 specificities.

This clonotype appeared many times. Antigen unknown. Each single cDNA molecule received a unique molecular identifier. TCRdb itself ran the 5' RACE reads through MiXCR, one entry per CDR3 protein. This table holds some 59,000 distinct CDR3 sequences, about 9.4% found once. Germline V lookup: CDR1 GTSNPN, CDR2 SVGIG (reference sequence). The CDR3 has 15 amino acids. V was pared by 4 bases and J by 2 bases, with 16 bases between. V gene TRBV30 combines with J gene TRBJ2-3; D is possibly TRBD2 (6 bases). This TCR was sampled from an adult who was a healthcare worker with PCR-confirmed SARS-CoV-2 infection or an uninfected control (not recorded which). Material: whole blood. The CDR3 spells CAWTRNRGITDTQYF. CDR3 in DNA: TGTGCCTGGACCAGAAACCGGGGGATCACAGATACGCAGTATTTT.